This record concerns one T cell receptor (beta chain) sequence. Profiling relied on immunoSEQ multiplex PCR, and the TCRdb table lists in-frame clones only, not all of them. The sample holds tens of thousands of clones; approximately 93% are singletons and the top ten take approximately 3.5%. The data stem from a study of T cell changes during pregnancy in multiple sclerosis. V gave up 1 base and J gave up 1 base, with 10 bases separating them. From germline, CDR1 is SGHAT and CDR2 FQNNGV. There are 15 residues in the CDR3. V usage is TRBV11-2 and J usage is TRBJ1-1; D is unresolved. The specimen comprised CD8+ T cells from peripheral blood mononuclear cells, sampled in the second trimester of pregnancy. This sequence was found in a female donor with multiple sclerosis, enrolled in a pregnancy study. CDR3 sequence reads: CASSLGYSWNTEAFF. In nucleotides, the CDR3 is TGTGCCAGCAGCTTAGGATACTCTTGGAACACTGAAGCTTTCTTT.